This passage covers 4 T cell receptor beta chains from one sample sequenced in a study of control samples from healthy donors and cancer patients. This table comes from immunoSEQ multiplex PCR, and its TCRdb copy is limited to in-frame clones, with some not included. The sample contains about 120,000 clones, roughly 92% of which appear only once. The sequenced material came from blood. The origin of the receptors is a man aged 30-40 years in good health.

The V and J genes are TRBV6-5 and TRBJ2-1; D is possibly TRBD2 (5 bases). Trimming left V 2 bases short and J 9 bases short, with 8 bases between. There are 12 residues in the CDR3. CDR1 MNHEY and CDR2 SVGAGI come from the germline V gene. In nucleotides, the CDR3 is TGTGCCAGCAGTTACCGGGCGGGTGAGCAGTTCTTC. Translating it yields CASSYRAGEQFF.

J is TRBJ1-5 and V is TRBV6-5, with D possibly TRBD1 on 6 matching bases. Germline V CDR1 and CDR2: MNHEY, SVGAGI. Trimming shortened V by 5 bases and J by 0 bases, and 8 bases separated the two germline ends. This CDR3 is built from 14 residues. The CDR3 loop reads CASSPRGSNQPQHF. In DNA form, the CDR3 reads TGTGCCAGCAGTCCCAGGGGTAGCAATCAGCCCCAGCATTTT.

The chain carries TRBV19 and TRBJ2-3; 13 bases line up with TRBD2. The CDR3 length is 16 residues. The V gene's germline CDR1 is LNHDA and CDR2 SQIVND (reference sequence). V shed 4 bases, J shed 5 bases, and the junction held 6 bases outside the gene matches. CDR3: CASSKTSGGSRDTQYF. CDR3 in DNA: TGTGCCAGTAGTAAGACTAGCGGGGGGTCGAGAGATACGCAGTATTTT.

The CDR3 region has the DNA TGTGCCAGCAGCGTAGGAACAGGATCTTACATGAACACTGAAGCTTTCTTT. Residues: CASSVGTGSYMNTEAFF. This chain uses TRBV9 with TRBJ1-1, with a possible D match to TRBD1 (5 bases). Trimming took 0 bases from V and 0 from J, leaving 15 bases between them. The V gene's germline CDR1 is SGDLS and CDR2 YYNGEE. The CDR3 contains 17 residues.